These 24 T cell receptor beta chains were all obtained from the same sample, sequenced in a study of CD8 T cells in Susac syndrome. The RNA input was about 0.45 to 1 ug, and it was reverse transcribed with random hexamers. Using its own MiXCR run on the immunoSEQ multiplex PCR reads, TCRdb lists one record per CDR3 protein. This sample carries 120,000 to 150,000 distinct CDR3 sequences, 94% of them seen once, and the ten largest clones take under 0.095%. The specimen sequenced was CD4+ T cells from PBMCs. These receptors all come from a human donor in good health.

The chain links TRBV27 to TRBJ2-2; no reliable D call. Trimming pared 2 bases from V and 6 bases from J, leaving 10 bases between. The V gene's germline CDR1 is MNHEY and CDR2 SMNVEV (reference sequence). The CDR3 covers 14 residues. The CDR3 sequence: CASSLLGYSGELFF. CDR3 nucleotides: TGTGCCAGCAGTTTACTAGGCTATTCCGGGGAGCTGTTTTTT.

This chain joins TRBV7-9 and TRBJ2-6; D is perhaps TRBD2 (6 bases). With 6 bases removed from V and 0 bases from J, the gap between germline ends came to 9 bases. CDR1 is SEHNR and CDR2 is FQNEAQ in the germline V gene (reference sequence). CDR3 length equals 15 residues. The CDR3 nucleotides are TGTGCCAGCAGAGGGAGGTCCTCTGGGGCCAACGTCCTGACTTTC. Amino acid sequence: CASRGRSSGANVLTF. Together with reference TRBV7-9 and TRBJ2-6, the CDR3 gives the full variable domain: DTGVSQNPRHKITKRGQNVTFRCDPISEHNRLYWYRQTLGQGPEFLTYFQNEAQLEKSRLLSDRFSAERPKGSFSTLEIQRTEQGDSAMYLCASRGRSSGANVLTFGAGSRLTVL.

This rearrangement joins TRBV20-1 to TRBJ1-2; D is undetermined. The ends were cut back, 4 bases at V and 5 bases at J, with 17 bases in the middle. Germline V gives CDR1 DFQATT, CDR2 SNEGSKA (reference sequence). The CDR3 contains 14 residues. In DNA form, the CDR3 reads TGCAGTGCTAAGCGAGGGTCTCAGCTATATGGCTACACCTTC. The encoded protein is CSAKRGSQLYGYTF.

This chain joins TRBV12-3 or TRBV12-4 and TRBJ2-6; D may match TRBD1 or TRBD2 (5 bases each). The V gene lost 6 bases and the J gene lost 0 bases, with 9 bases spanning the gap. The CDR3 contains 15 residues. The CDR3 reads CASRSGGSGANVLTF. DNA of the CDR3: TGTGCCAGCAGGTCTGGGGGCTCTGGGGCCAACGTCCTGACTTTC.

The chain has TRBV25-1 and TRBJ2-7; TRBD1 is a possible D gene (8 bases). The germline V gene encodes CDR1 MGHDK and CDR2 SYGVNS. V was shortened by 6 bases and J by 7 bases, with 19 bases between the two germline ends. The length of the CDR3 is 14 residues. The CDR3 bases are TGTGCCAGCAGCGACAGGGGAGGGGTTCGGGAGCAGTACTTC. Translated, it gives CASSDRGGVREQYF.

V is TRBV6-1 and J is TRBJ2-5; D is unclear. The germline V gene has CDR1 MNHNS and CDR2 SASEGT. The CDR3 consists of 13 residues. V lost 2 bases to trimming and J lost 7 bases, with 11 bases between them. CDR3 DNA sequence: TGTGCCAGCAGTGAATTCGGCCGAGGGACCCAGTACTTC. Protein sequence: CASSEFGRGTQYF.

This chain links TRBV23-1 with TRBJ1-2; 7 nucleotides agree with TRBD1. TRBV23-1 is noted as an ORF with a role that remains uncertain. This CDR3 has 14 amino acids. V shed 0 bases, J shed 8 bases, and the junction held 6 bases outside the gene matches. The CDR3 nucleotides read TGCGCCAGCAGTCAATCGGCAGGGGGAGAAGGCTACACCTTC. Translation gives CASSQSAGGEGYTF.

This rearrangement joins TRBV5-1 to TRBJ2-1; 9 bases line up with TRBD2. This CDR3 has 15 residues. The germline CDR1 and CDR2 sequences are SGHRS and YFSETQ. The ends lost 0 bases at V and 6 bases at J; junction bases unmatched: 4. CDR3 sequence reads: CASSLVTSGGNEQFF. CDR3 bases: TGCGCCAGCAGCTTGGTGACTAGCGGCGGCAATGAGCAGTTCTTC.

The chain combines TRBV7-2 with TRBJ2-1, with 7 bases that match TRBD1. The CDR3 is 13 residues long. Losses at the gene ends were 3 bases for V and 7 bases for J; bases not matched to a gene: 3. Germline lookup yields CDR1 SGHTA and CDR2 FQGNSA. The CDR3 DNA reads TGTGCCAGCAGCTTGACAGGGTCAAATGAGCAGTTCTTC. Translated: CASSLTGSNEQFF. The full variable domain, completed using reference TRBV7-2 and TRBJ2-1, is GAGVSQSPSNKVTEKGKDVELRCDPISGHTALYWYRQSLGQGLEFLIYFQGNSAPDKSGLPSDRFSAERTGGSVSTLTIQRTQQEDSAVYLCASSLTGSNEQFFGPGTRLTVL.

The chain joins TRBV7-8 to TRBJ2-1, with 10 bases that match TRBD2. The trim removed 4 bases at V and 4 bases at J, leaving 13 bases unmatched. The CDR3 loop spans 18 amino acids. The V gene's germline CDR1 is SGHVS and CDR2 FQNEAQ. The CDR3 DNA sequence: TGTGCCAGCAGCTCCGATGGACTAGCGGTTGAACGGTACAATGAGCAGTTCTTC. Translated, it gives CASSSDGLAVERYNEQFF. Full variable domain (outside the CDR3, taken from reference TRBV7-8 and TRBJ2-1): GAGVSQSPRYKVAKRGQDVALRCDPISGHVSLFWYQQALGQGPEFLTYFQNEAQLDKSGLPSDRFFAERPEGSVSTLKIQRTQQEDSAVYLCASSSDGLAVERYNEQFFGPGTRLTVL.

The chain links TRBV7-9 to TRBJ1-1, with D uncertain. The CDR3 spans 12 residues. Germline-derived CDR1 and CDR2 are SEHNR and FQNEAQ (reference sequence). Trimming removed 7 bases at V and 7 bases at J, with 13 bases between. The CDR3 sequence: CASTRELFEAFF. CDR3 DNA: TGTGCCAGCACACGGGAGTTATTTGAAGCTTTCTTT.

This clonotype appeared once. The V and J genes are TRBV28 and TRBJ2-3; 7 bases fit TRBD1. CDR1 and CDR2 (germline): MDHEN, SYDVKM. This CDR3 has 15 amino acids. The V segment lost 4 bases and the J segment 4 bases; nucleotides outside the gene matches: 8. CDR3: CASSSQGVRADTQYF. The CDR3 DNA reads TGTGCCAGCAGTTCCCAGGGGGTCAGAGCAGATACGCAGTATTTT.

The count of this clonotype is one. The CDR3 DNA reads as TGTGCCAGCAGTTTCCCCCGACTAGCGGGAGGCTGGGAGCAGTTCTTC. Its protein product is CASSFPRLAGGWEQFF. The V and J genes are TRBV27 and TRBJ2-1; TRBD2 agrees at 13 bases. Germline V gene data show CDR1 as MNHEY and CDR2 as SMNVEV (reference sequence). After removal of 3 bases from V and 10 bases from J, the junction contained 9 bases not matched to a gene. The length of the CDR3 is 16 residues.

The chain couples TRBV10-3 to TRBJ1-4, with D possibly TRBD1 on 5 matching bases. V was clipped by 5 bases and J by 7 bases, with 23 bases between them. Germline assignment: CDR1 ENHRY and CDR2 SYGVKD. The CDR3 consists of 17 residues. The CDR3 sequence is CAISNRAPGDGGEKLFF. In nucleotides, the CDR3 is TGTGCCATCAGTAACCGGGCTCCGGGGGACGGTGGTGAAAAACTGTTTTTT.

This clonotype has only a few counts. The chain couples TRBV18 to TRBJ2-4, with 8 bases aligning to TRBD1. Germline V lookup: CDR1 KGHSH, CDR2 LQKENI. This CDR3 has 15 amino acids. After removal of 5 bases from V and 3 bases from J, the junction contained 6 bases not matched to a gene. Here the CDR3 DNA reads TGTGCCAGCTCATTGACAGGGGTCGGCAAAAACATTCAGTACTTC. It codes for CASSLTGVGKNIQYF. The whole variable domain, remainder taken from reference TRBV18 and TRBJ2-4, is NAGVMQNPRHLVRRRGQEARLRCSPMKGHSHVYWYRQLPEEGLKFMVYLQKENIIDESGMPKERFSAEFPKEGPSILRIQQVVRGDSAAYFCASSLTGVGKNIQYFGAGTRLSVL.

This rearrangement joins TRBV15 to TRBJ2-7; 9 bases align to TRBD1. The trim removed 4 bases at V and 4 bases at J, leaving 17 bases unmatched. Germline loops: CDR1 LNHNV, CDR2 YYDKDF (reference sequence). The CDR3 is 18 amino acids. The CDR3 DNA reads as TGTGCCACCAGCATTAACTCCGGGACAGGGTCCCAGATTTACGAGCAGTACTTC. Amino acids: CATSINSGTGSQIYEQYF.

The chain is built from TRBV7-2 and TRBJ1-5; a weak D match, TRBD1 (6 bases). The CDR3 covers 14 residues. Trimming removed 3 bases at V and 3 bases at J, with 9 bases between. Germline V CDR1 and CDR2: SGHTA, FQGNSA. The CDR3 region is CASSFGQINQPQHF. CDR3 in DNA: TGTGCCAGCAGCTTCGGACAGATCAATCAGCCCCAGCATTTT.

This rearrangement joins TRBV18 to TRBJ2-1; 7 bases agree with TRBD1. V shed 4 bases and J 7 bases; nucleotides not matched to a gene: 10. From germline, CDR1 is KGHSH and CDR2 LQKENI. This CDR3 has 15 amino acids. The CDR3, as DNA: TGTGCCAGCTCACTGACAGGGAAAAAATTGAATGAGCAGTTCTTC. This codes for CASSLTGKKLNEQFF.

V is TRBV30 and J is TRBJ1-2; no clear D. The germline V gene encodes CDR1 GTSNPN and CDR2 SVGIG (reference sequence). V lost 3 bases and J lost 4, with 12 bases in between. This CDR3 has 13 residues. For the CDR3, the DNA is TGTGCCTGGAGAGTTGACTATCTCTATGGCTACACCTTC. It codes for CAWRVDYLYGYTF.

Here the CDR3 DNA reads TGCGCCAGCAGCCTGACAGGGAGATCGCAAGAGACCCAGTACTTC. This translates into CASSLTGRSQETQYF. The chain recombines TRBV5-1 with TRBJ2-5; 7 bases map to TRBD1. Germline V gives CDR1 SGHRS, CDR2 YFSETQ. V lost 4 bases, J lost 2 bases, and 8 bases stayed unmatched. The CDR3 covers 15 residues.

The rearrangement uses TRBV6-2 or TRBV6-3 and TRBJ2-6, with a weak D call TRBD2 (5 bases). Germline-derived CDR1 and CDR2 are MNHEY and SVGEGT. The CDR3 totals 22 residues. V lost 3 bases and J 0 bases, leaving 27 bases between the germline ends. CDR3 residues: CASSYRLFGSLAALSGANVLTF. The CDR3 nucleotides are TGTGCCAGCAGTTATAGGCTTTTCGGGTCTCTAGCTGCTCTCTCTGGGGCCAACGTCCTGACTTTC.

V is TRBV4-1 and J is TRBJ2-3, with 11 bases lining up with TRBD2. Germline lookup yields CDR1 MGHRA and CDR2 YSYEKL. The trim removed 4 bases at V and 1 base at J, leaving 7 bases unmatched. The CDR3 has 17 residues. DNA for the CDR3: TGCGCCAGCAGCCGCCTGATAGCGGGAGGGCGCACAGATACGCAGTATTTT. Translation gives CASSRLIAGGRTDTQYF.

V and J are TRBV19 and TRBJ2-1; TRBD2 matches at 8 bases. The CDR3 is made up of 14 amino acids. The germline V gene has CDR1 LNHDA and CDR2 SQIVND (reference sequence). V shed 3 bases, J shed 9 bases, and the junction held 7 bases outside the gene matches. In DNA, the CDR3 is TGTGCCAGTAGTATGTCGGGAGGGCAAGGTGAGCAGTTCTTC. Translated: CASSMSGGQGEQFF.

The CDR3 DNA sequence: TGTGCCAGCCAGCCATCGCCGGGACTAGAGCAGTTCTTC. This encodes CASQPSPGLEQFF. The V gene is TRBV3-1, the J gene TRBJ2-1; TRBD2 matches at 7 bases. The germline V gene encodes CDR1 LGHDT and CDR2 YNNKEL (reference sequence). Trimming removed 8 bases from V and 10 bases from J; junction bases left unmatched: 11. This CDR3 is 13 amino acids long.